The next 20 T cell receptor beta chains were all read from a single sample in a study of CD8+ T cells in alopecia areata. It was cDNA, reverse transcribed from extracted RNA, that served as the sequencing template. TCRdb's table, derived via immunoSEQ multiplex PCR, lists solely in-frame clones and lacks some. The sample yields about 110,000 clones, without any singletons. Sequencing was carried out using lesional skin. All receptors come from a C3H/HeJ mouse with alopecia areata. Strain haplotype (MHC): H2-k.

This clone came up a few times. Gene names and germline refer to mouse. Sequencing ends 4 residues short of the CDR3 end; the germline J gene provides the rest. The chain has TRBV13-3 and TRBJ1-4; 8 bases map to TRBD1. This CDR3 spans 14 amino acids. J gave up 6 bases and V 3 bases, and 4 bases lay outside the gene matches. Looked up from germline, CDR1 is NNHDY and CDR2 is SYVADS. CDR3 DNA (partial): TGTGCCAGCAGTGCCCAGGGGGCACACGAA. It encodes CASSAQGAHE. The whole CDR3 protein is CASSAQGAHERLFF.

A few counts support this clone. Translating the DNA gives a protein that differs from the TCRdb entry at residue 14; the protein shown here is that DNA translation. Gene names and germline match the mouse. The read ends 3 residues early relative to the CDR3; the germline J gene fills the gap. The chain combines TRBV13-3 with TRBJ1-6, with D possibly being TRBD1 (5 bases). TRBJ1-6 belongs to the ORF category, with a function that is uncertain. Germline lookup yields CDR1 NNHDY and CDR2 SYVADS. Trimming took 1 base from V and 0 from J, leaving 11 bases between them. CDR3 length equals 17 residues. This chain's CDR3 is CASSDLQGNSYNSPLYF. The part of the CDR3 DNA that was read is TGTGCCAGCAGTGATCTGCAGGGCAATTCCTATAATTCGCCC.

This clone appeared many times. The protein in this entry is translated from the DNA; at residue 13 it differs from the protein listed in TCRdb. The gene symbols are mouse symbols. The read finishes 3 residues shy of the CDR3 end, and the germline J gene is used to complete it. V usage is TRBV13-3 and J usage is TRBJ1-3; D possibly corresponds to TRBD1 (5 bases). V was shortened by 1 base and J by 0 bases, with 11 bases between the two germline ends. The CDR3 runs to 16 residues. Germline V gene data show CDR1 as NNHDY and CDR2 as SYVADS. The CDR3: CASSDQGMDSGNTLYF. The sequenced CDR3 bases are TGTGCCAGCAGTGATCAGGGAATGGATTCTGGAAATACG.

This clone was picked up a small number of times. The genes are named according to mouse. From the germline J gene comes the end of the CDR3, since the read stops 4 residues before it. The J gene is TRBJ2-1, the V gene TRBV1, with 8 positions matching TRBD1. The V gene end was trimmed by 3 bases and the J gene end by 6 bases; junction bases not matched to a gene: 7. This CDR3 has 15 residues. Germline assignment: CDR1 NSQYPW and CDR2 LRSPGD (reference sequence). The part of the CDR3 DNA that was read is TGCACCTGCAGTGCCAACAGGGGGAATTCTGCT. Translating gives CTCSANRGNSA. The full CDR3 is CTCSANRGNSAEQFF.

This clone has just a few counts. Gene names and germline refer to mouse. Sequencing ends 4 residues short of the CDR3 end; the germline J gene provides the rest. The V call is TRBV13-3, the J call TRBJ2-1, with 7 bases identical to TRBD1. The CDR3 contains 14 residues. From germline, CDR1 is NNHDY and CDR2 SYVADS. Trimming took 5 bases from V and 3 from J; bases not matched to a gene: 5. CDR3 bases read: TGTGCCAGCAGCCCAGACAGGGCCTATGCT. Translated: CASSPDRAYA. The whole CDR3 protein is CASSPDRAYAEQFF.

To note about this clone: The genes are named according to mouse. The read terminates 4 residues before the CDR3 end, so the remaining end is supplied by the germline J gene. The chain links TRBV13-3 to TRBJ2-2, with D tentatively TRBD1 (5 bases). CDR1 NNHDY and CDR2 SYVADS come from the germline V gene. This CDR3 spans 15 amino acids. V was cut by 0 bases and J by 5 bases, with 11 bases left in between. Here the CDR3 reads CASSDEGMRTGQLYF. The part of the CDR3 DNA that was read is TGTGCCAGCAGTGATGAGGGGATGAGGACCGGG.

In the case of this clone: Mouse gene names and germline throughout. Read coverage stops 4 residues before the CDR3 terminus; the germline J gene supplies the remainder. The rearrangement uses TRBV13-3 and TRBJ2-1; no definite D call. Germline lookup yields CDR1 NNHDY and CDR2 SYVADS. The CDR3 contains 14 residues. Between the trimmed V and J ends, which lost 3 bases and 0 bases, there was a span of 7 bases. The part of the CDR3 DNA that was read is TGTGCCAGCAGTGCCCCCTATAACTATGCT. This encodes CASSAPYNYA. The entire CDR3 reads CASSAPYNYAEQFF.

This clone came up many times. The genes are named according to mouse. The CDR3 is cut off 4 residues early in the read; its end comes from the germline J gene. The gene calls are TRBV13-3 and TRBJ2-7; D possibly corresponds to TRBD2 (6 bases). Trimming pared 0 bases from V and 0 bases from J, leaving 10 bases between. The germline CDR1 and CDR2 sequences are NNHDY and SYVADS. The CDR3 totals 15 residues. Here the CDR3 reads CASSDAGLSSYEQYF. Partial CDR3 DNA: TGTGCCAGCAGTGATGCAGGACTGAGCTCCTAT.

This clone has just a few counts. TCRdb's protein and the translated DNA diverge at residue 10; the protein reported here is the translation of the DNA. Gene and germline names: mouse. The sequenced fragment ends 3 residues before the CDR3 boundary, so the rest is inferred from the germline J gene. The genes are TRBV19 and TRBJ1-3; D not resolved. Trimming cost V 4 bases and J 2 bases, with 7 bases left between them. From germline, CDR1 is FNHDT and CDR2 SITEND (reference sequence). The CDR3 has 13 residues. Partial CDR3 DNA: TGTGCCAGCAGTTCGACAACTGGAAATACG. Protein product: CASSSTTGNT. The full CDR3 protein is CASSSTTGNTLYF.

This clone has a handful of counts. Genes and germline come from the mouse. The CDR3 is cut off 4 residues early in the read; its end comes from the germline J gene. The chain joins TRBV3 to TRBJ2-7; D is possibly TRBD1 (5 bases). The CDR3 spans 12 residues. Trimming removed 5 bases from V and 3 bases from J, with 8 bases in between. Germline lookup yields CDR1 SNHLY and CDR2 FYNGKV (reference sequence). The CDR3 sequence: CASSQDSYEQYF. Incomplete CDR3 DNA: TGTGCCAGCAGCCAAGACAGCTAT.

This clone was counted between two and nine times. Gene names and germline match the mouse. The CDR3 region is CTCSASDRGRNTEVFF. The sequenced CDR3 bases are TGCACCTGCAGTGCCTCAGACAGGGGTCGAAACACA. The chain recombines TRBV1 with TRBJ1-1, with 8 nucleotides matching TRBD1. The read stops 4 residues short of the end of the CDR3; the missing end is completed from the germline J gene. CDR1 NSQYPW and CDR2 LRSPGD come from the germline V gene (reference sequence). The V segment lost 3 bases and the J segment 1 base; nucleotides outside the gene matches: 7. The CDR3 is 16 residues long.

With regard to this clone: Genes and germline come from the mouse. The CDR3 end lies 4 residues beyond the end of the read and is filled in from the germline J gene. The rearrangement links TRBV13-2 to TRBJ1-1; 9 nucleotides match TRBD1. J gave up 0 bases and V 1 base, and 1 base lay outside the gene matches. There are 15 residues in the CDR3. Germline-derived CDR1 and CDR2 are NNHNN and SYGAGS (reference sequence). The CDR3 loop is CASGDRTGENTEVFF. The part of the CDR3 DNA that was read is TGTGCCAGCGGTGATCGGACAGGGGAGAACACA.

Only a few counts were recorded for this clone. The gene symbols are mouse symbols. Coverage ceases 4 residues before the CDR3 finishes, and the germline J gene fills in the end. The chain joins TRBV5 to TRBJ2-1, with 7 bases lining up with TRBD1. CDR3 length: 16 residues. V lost 0 bases and J lost 2; bases outside the gene matches: 4. The germline V gene has CDR1 LGHNA and CDR2 YNLKQL (reference sequence). CDR3 DNA (partial): TGTGCCAGCAGCCAAGATTACGGGACAGACTATGCT. Translated: CASSQDYGTDYA. The full CDR3 reads CASSQDYGTDYAEQFF.

For this clone: Gene names are the mouse ones. The DNA ends 4 residues before the CDR3 does, and the rest of the CDR3 is filled in from the germline J gene. This sequence joins TRBV13-3 and TRBJ2-1; 7 bases agree with TRBD1. The junction had 6 bases not matched to a gene; V was cut back by 6 bases and J by 3 bases. Germline V CDR1 and CDR2: NNHDY, SYVADS. This CDR3 region has 14 residues. The CDR3 region is CASNWAGGYAEQFF. The sequenced part of the CDR3 DNA is TGTGCCAGCAATTGGGCAGGGGGCTATGCT.

The sample holds a few counts of this clone. Genes here carry mouse names. CDR3 DNA, as far as it was read: TGTGCCAGCAGTCCGACTGTTAGTCAAAAC. Its translation: CASSPTVSQN. The entire CDR3 sequence reads CASSPTVSQNTLYF. The chain has TRBV13-3 and TRBJ2-4; the D gene is possibly TRBD2 (5 bases). Read coverage stops 4 residues before the CDR3 terminus; the germline J gene supplies the remainder. The CDR3 has 14 amino acids. Germline values: CDR1 NNHDY, CDR2 SYVADS. V lost 4 bases to trimming and J lost 0 bases, with 9 bases between them.

This clone occurred a few times. Germline and genes here are mouse. With the read ending 4 residues before the CDR3 end, the germline J gene is used to fill in that end. The chain is built from TRBV1 and TRBJ1-4, with a weak D call TRBD1 (5 bases). Per germline, CDR1 NSQYPW and CDR2 LRSPGD (reference sequence). The length of the CDR3 is 15 residues. The chain's CDR3 is CTCSGLGVDRERLFF. The CDR3 bases that were read are TGCACCTGCAGTGGACTGGGGGTGGATCGCGAA.

There are many counts of this clone. The germline and genes are mouse ones. The read terminates 4 residues ahead of where the CDR3 ends, so the germline J gene completes it. Other DNA sequences within the sample encode an identical CDR3. The chain employs TRBV13-1 and TRBJ2-3; TRBD1 matches 7 bases. The germline gives CDR1 NSHNY, CDR2 SYGAGN. Unmatched junction bases numbered 1, after V lost 0 bases and J lost 3 bases. This CDR3 region has 14 residues. CDR3 sequence: CASSDAQGAETLYF. The sequenced part of the CDR3 DNA is TGTGCCAGCAGTGATGCACAGGGGGCAGAA.

This clone was picked up a small number of times. Any gene name here is a mouse gene name. The read is 4 residues too short to cover the CDR3 end, so that end is filled in from the germline J gene. The chain combines TRBV29 with TRBJ2-1; D is possibly TRBD1 (5 bases). The length of the CDR3 is 14 residues. Trimming cost V 3 bases and J 2 bases, with 8 bases left between them. CDR1 MSHET and CDR2 SYDVDS come from the germline V gene. CDR3 bases read: TGTGCTAGCAGTTTTTTGACAGACTATGCT. Translating gives CASSFLTDYA. In full, the CDR3 reads CASSFLTDYAEQFF.

This clone was found a few times. The gene names here belong to mouse. The read terminates 4 residues ahead of where the CDR3 ends, so the germline J gene completes it. The chain has TRBV13-3 and TRBJ2-4; 9 bases agree with TRBD1. The length of the CDR3 is 14 residues. Unmatched junction bases numbered 4, after V lost 5 bases and J lost 3 bases. Germline CDR1 reads NNHDY; CDR2 reads SYVADS. This CDR3 is CASSPGTGQNTLYF. Partial CDR3 DNA: TGTGCCAGCAGCCCTGGGACAGGGCAAAAC. Full variable domain (outside the CDR3, taken from reference TRBV13-3 and TRBJ2-4): EAAVTQSPRSKVAVTGGKVTLSCHQTNNHDYMYWYRQDTGHGLRLIHYSYVADSTEKGDIPDGYKASRPSQENFSLILELASLSQTAVYFCASSPGTGQNTLYFGAGTRLSVL.

This clone was detected ten times or more. Gene names and germline refer to mouse. The sequence runs out 4 residues before the end of the CDR3; the remainder is reconstructed from the germline J gene. This rearrangement joins TRBV13-3 to TRBJ2-1; 10 positions agree with TRBD2. Trimming at V came to 2 bases and at J to 3 bases, leaving 5 bases not matched to a gene. The CDR3 has 16 amino acids. Per germline, CDR1 NNHDY and CDR2 SYVADS. CDR3 DNA, as far as it was read: TGTGCCAGCAGTGAAGGAAACTGGGGGGGCTATGCT. It specifies CASSEGNWGGYA. The full-length CDR3 reads as CASSEGNWGGYAEQFF.